These T cell receptor beta chains were read from a single sample in a study of blood T cell repertoires in COVID-19. Some clones are missing from TCRdb's copy, which holds only in-frame ones; the method was immunoSEQ multiplex PCR. The sample lists some 130,000 clones; roughly 83% were seen once. The sequencing sample was made of peripheral blood. These receptor sequences come from a woman older than 75 with acute or convalescent COVID-19. Both conserved end residues are part of each CDR3. D genes are given only for firm matches. Where a row states a size, it is once, few, many or the class of an expanded clone; other rows omit it.

>TRBJ1-6|NA|TRBD1|TRBV18
CASSRDRRYSPLHF
TGTGCCAGCTCGAGGGACAGGAGGTATTCACCCCTCCACTTT
>TRBJ2-5|NA|TRBD1|TRBV24-1
CATSDPGQGAGETQYF
TGTGCCACCAGTGATCCGGGACAGGGGGCGGGGGAGACCCAGTACTTC
>TRBJ1-6|NA|NA|TRBV5-1
CASSLGPGRDSPLHF
TGCGCCAGCAGCTTGGGCCCGGGGAGGGATTCACCCCTCCACTTT
>TRBJ2-3|NA|NA|TRBV5-1
CASSPSWGVSTDTQYF
TGCGCCAGCAGCCCGAGTTGGGGGGTGAGCACAGATACGCAGTATTTT
>TRBJ1-2|NA|TRBD1|TRBV29-1
CSVDPGTGFYGYTF
TGCAGCGTGGACCCCGGGACAGGGTTCTATGGCTACACCTTC
>TRBJ1-4|NA|NA|TRBV4-3
CASSQKGTSTTNEKLFF
TGCGCCAGCAGCCAAAAAGGGACTTCAACAACTAATGAAAAACTGTTTTTT
>TRBJ1-1|NA|NA|TRBV7-9
CASSSNPGGGRTEAFF
TGTGCCAGCAGCTCGAACCCCGGGGGGGGGAGGACTGAAGCTTTCTTT
>TRBJ2-7|NA|TRBD2|TRBV9
CASSDGTSGTYEQYF
TGTGCCAGCAGCGACGGGACTAGCGGGACCTACGAGCAGTACTTC
>TRBJ1-1|NA|NA|TRBV19
CATKREGSKEAFF
TGTGCCACCAAAAGGGAGGGCAGTAAGGAAGCTTTCTTT
>TRBJ1-5|NA|NA|TRBV3-1/TRBV3-2
CASSPGGVQSPQHF
TGTGCCAGCAGCCCCGGGGGGGTACAATCGCCCCAGCATTTT
>TRBJ1-2|NA|TRBD1|TRBV6-6
CASSYSRGRGNYGYTF
TGTGCCAGCAGTTACTCGAGAGGCAGGGGGAACTATGGCTACACCTTC
>TRBJ2-1|NA|TRBD2|TRBV3-1/TRBV3-2
CASSPYQAGLAGGLDEQFF
TGTGCCAGCAGCCCCTATCAGGCGGGACTAGCGGGAGGTCTGGATGAGCAGTTCTTC
>TRBJ1-2|once|TRBD1|TRBV12-5
CASGSQPGQGTFGYTF
TGTGCTAGTGGTTCACAACCGGGACAGGGAACGTTTGGCTACACCTTC
>TRBJ2-1|NA|TRBD2|TRBV11-3
CASSLDGTRGSYNEQFF
TGTGCCAGCAGCTTAGACGGGACTAGGGGATCCTACAATGAGCAGTTCTTC
>TRBJ2-5|NA|TRBD2|TRBV30
CAWSALAGGRETQYF
TGTGCCTGGAGTGCTCTAGCGGGGGGAAGGGAGACCCAGTACTTC
>TRBJ2-1|NA|TRBD2|TRBV19
CASTLTSGGANEQFF
TGTGCCAGTACTCTGACTAGCGGGGGGGCCAATGAGCAGTTCTTC
>TRBJ2-7|NA|NA|TRBV7-9
CASSSTRVFYF
TGTGCCAGCAGCTCGACCAGGGTTTTCTACTTC
>TRBJ2-6|NA|NA|TRBV7-2
CASMQGNTGANVLTF
TGTGCCAGCATGCAGGGGAACACTGGGGCCAACGTCCTGACTTTC
>TRBJ2-2|NA|TRBD2|TRBV5-4
CASSLHSGGGHTGELFF
TGTGCCAGCAGCTTGCATAGCGGGGGGGGGCACACCGGGGAGCTGTTTTTT
>TRBJ2-7|NA|TRBD1|TRBV5-1
CASSAGQGRGYEQYF
TGCGCCAGCAGCGCCGGACAGGGGAGAGGTTACGAGCAGTACTTC
>TRBJ2-3|NA|NA|TRBV20-1
CSASPRVRIPDTQYF
TGCAGTGCTAGTCCCAGGGTCCGGATCCCAGATACGCAGTATTTT
>TRBJ2-3|few|NA|TRBV18
CASSFTGTSTDTQYF
TGTGCCAGCTCATTTACCGGGACTAGCACAGATACGCAGTATTTT
>TRBJ2-5|NA|NA|TRBV11-2
CASSPLAGYQETQYF
TGTGCCAGCAGCCCCCTGGCGGGTTACCAAGAGACCCAGTACTTC
>TRBJ1-1|once|NA|TRBV7-9
CASSFGSNTEAFF
TGTGCCAGCAGCTTCGGGAGCAACACTGAAGCTTTCTTT
>TRBJ1-5|few|TRBD1|TRBV28
CASSLQGAGNQPQHF
TGTGCCAGCAGTTTGCAGGGGGCGGGCAATCAGCCCCAGCATTTT
>TRBJ2-7|NA|TRBD2|TRBV30
CAWSATTVTFGLAGGYDEQYF
TGTGCCTGGAGCGCTACGACCGTGACCTTTGGACTAGCGGGAGGTTACGACGAGCAGTACTTC
>TRBJ1-1|NA|NA|TRBV18
CASSGRTEAFF
TGTGCCAGCTCAGGGAGGACTGAAGCTTTCTTT
>TRBJ2-5|NA|NA|TRBV7-8
CASSLVPTQTQYF
TGTGCCAGCAGCTTAGTCCCAACACAGACCCAGTACTTC
>TRBJ2-7|NA|NA|TRBV7-2
CASSAPGTRRSEQYF
TGTGCCAGCAGCGCCCCCGGGACTCGACGTTCAGAGCAGTACTTC
>TRBJ1-1|NA|NA|TRBV24-1
CATGPTGEAFF
TGTGCCACCGGCCCGACGGGGGAAGCTTTCTTT
>TRBJ1-1|NA|TRBD1|TRBV12-3/TRBV12-4
CASSFWQGAEAFF
TGTGCCAGCAGTTTCTGGCAGGGGGCCGAAGCTTTCTTT
>TRBJ1-6|NA|NA|TRBV5-6
CASSLEGVNSPLHF
TGTGCCAGCAGCTTGGAAGGGGTTAATTCACCCCTCCACTTT
>TRBJ2-3|NA|NA|TRBV6-2/TRBV6-3
CASSQTPWLATSTDTQYF
TGTGCCAGCAGTCAAACCCCGTGGCTAGCGACTAGCACAGATACGCAGTATTTT
>TRBJ1-2|few|NA|TRBV27
CASSKQANYGYTF
TGTGCCAGCAGTAAACAGGCTAACTATGGCTACACCTTC
>TRBJ2-5|NA|NA|TRBV3-1/TRBV3-2
CASIAGAHETQYF
TGTGCCAGCATAGCAGGGGCGCACGAGACCCAGTACTTC
>TRBJ2-1|NA|TRBD2|TRBV7-2
CASSSRAGVAYNEQFF
TGTGCCAGCAGCTCTCGAGCGGGAGTAGCCTACAATGAGCAGTTCTTC
>TRBJ1-5|NA|NA|TRBV6-5
CASSYGGNQPQHF
TGTGCCAGCAGTTACGGCGGGAATCAGCCCCAGCATTTT
>TRBJ2-1|NA|TRBD1|TRBV7-2
CASSPGQGHNEQFF
TGTGCCAGCAGCCCGGGACAGGGCCACAATGAGCAGTTCTTC
>TRBJ2-3|once|NA|TRBV2
CASQGLGATDTQYF
TGTGCCAGTCAAGGGTTGGGGGCCACAGATACGCAGTATTTT
>TRBJ2-3|NA|TRBD2|TRBV6-5
CASSRSGASTDTQYF
TGTGCCAGCAGCCGTAGCGGGGCTTCCACAGATACGCAGTATTTT
>TRBJ2-7|NA|TRBD2|TRBV30
CAWSPSGPVYEQYF
TGTGCCTGGAGTCCTAGCGGACCCGTTTACGAGCAGTACTTC
>TRBJ2-4|few|NA|TRBV6-5
CASRTENINIQYF
TGTGCCAGCAGAACAGAGAATATAAACATTCAGTACTTC
>TRBJ2-1|NA|TRBD2|TRBV11-2
CASSLDWLAEGPTYNEQFF
TGTGCCAGCAGCTTAGATTGGCTAGCGGAAGGGCCAACCTACAATGAGCAGTTCTTC
>TRBJ2-1|NA|TRBD2|TRBV7-6
CASSPNLAGASYNEQFF
TGTGCCAGCAGCCCTAATCTAGCGGGGGCCTCCTACAATGAGCAGTTCTTC
>TRBJ1-2|NA|NA|TRBV6-5
CASNPSGLNYGYTF
TGTGCCAGCAATCCCAGTGGACTTAACTATGGCTACACCTTC
>TRBJ2-7|NA|NA|TRBV6-2/TRBV6-3
CASSPDGTYEQYF
TGTGCCAGCAGCCCTGACGGGACCTACGAGCAGTACTTC
>TRBJ2-1|NA|TRBD1|TRBV27
CASSGTGRNEQFF
TGTGCCAGCTCCGGGACAGGGAGAAATGAGCAGTTCTTC
>TRBJ2-5|NA|TRBD1|TRBV18
CASSRRTGSEIGWETQYF
TGTGCCAGCTCACGACGGACAGGGTCCGAAATAGGATGGGAGACCCAGTACTTC
>TRBJ1-2|few|NA|TRBV4-1
CASSQDGWATDGYTF
TGCGCCAGCAGCCAAGATGGTTGGGCAACGGATGGCTACACCTTC
>TRBJ2-1|NA|TRBD2|TRBV9
CASSGSGRALGDEQFF
TGTGCCAGCAGCGGAAGCGGGAGGGCCCTAGGGGATGAGCAGTTCTTC
>TRBJ2-7|NA|TRBD1|TRBV19
CASSTNRGAYEQYF
TGTGCCAGTAGTACCAACAGGGGGGCCTACGAGCAGTACTTC
>TRBJ1-5|once|TRBD1|TRBV2
CASSQGGGFQDQPQHF
TGTGCCAGCAGTCAAGGGGGCGGATTTCAGGATCAGCCCCAGCATTTT
>TRBJ1-1|NA|NA|TRBV7-7
CASSAQENTEAFF
TGTGCTAGCAGCGCCCAGGAGAACACTGAAGCTTTCTTT
>TRBJ1-5|NA|NA|TRBV19
CASSIDPGHLQPQHF
TGTGCCAGTAGTATAGACCCGGGACATCTTCAGCCCCAGCATTTT
>TRBJ1-1|NA|NA|TRBV11-2
CASSLDRGGLNTEAFF
TGTGCCAGCAGCTTAGATAGGGGGGGACTGAACACTGAAGCTTTCTTT
>TRBJ2-3|NA|TRBD1|TRBV27
CASSESGTETTDTQYF
TGTGCCAGCAGCGAATCGGGGACAGAGACCACAGATACGCAGTATTTT
>TRBJ2-2|NA|NA|TRBV2
CANNFKRSITGELFF
TGTGCCAACAATTTTAAGCGATCAATCACCGGGGAGCTGTTTTTT
>TRBJ2-2|NA|NA|TRBV9
CASSVAPGSTGELFF
TGTGCCAGCAGCGTAGCTCCGGGGTCCACCGGGGAGCTGTTTTTT
>TRBJ1-2|NA|TRBD1|TRBV19
CASSRDRDPINYGYTF
TGTGCCAGCTCCCGGGACAGGGATCCCATTAACTATGGCTACACCTTC